This T cell receptor beta chain comes out of a study of CD8+ T cells in alopecia areata. Study conclusions and caveats: Lesional scalp, notably in alopecia totalis/universalis, had clonality above that of normal scalp. Many expanded lesional clones stayed in scalp and blood while on tofacitinib. Resident alphabeta T cells of normal skin are also sequenced in scalp samples. Scalp clonality and expanded CD8+ clones among the top 100 fell significantly with tofacitinib.

Germline V gene lookup returns CDR1 MGHDK and CDR2 SYGVNS. Trimming removed 4 bases at V and 8 bases at J, with 5 bases between. The CDR3 length is 11 residues. As regards this clone: Its antigen is currently unknown.

Treatment specified: oral pan-JAK inhibitor, 5-10 mg twice daily. RNA was isolated and reverse transcribed to cDNA, the sequencing template. The method was immunoSEQ multiplex PCR; TCRdb's version includes in-frame clones alone and lacks a portion of them. The sample records about 120,000 clones, approximately 59% being singletons. V and J are TRBV25-1 and TRBJ1-4; no clear D gene. Here the sequenced sample was CD8+ T cells sorted from blood, taken at week 4, from a patient treated with tofacitinib. The clonotype was recovered from a human donor with alopecia areata. CDR3 protein: CASSGGEKLFF. The CDR3 bases are TGTGCCAGCAGTGGAGGCGAAAAACTGTTTTTT. The full variable domain, its missing parts supplied by reference TRBV25-1 and TRBJ1-4, is EADIYQTPRYLVIGTGKKITLECSQTMGHDKMYWYQQDPGMELHLIHYSYGVNSTEKGDLSSESTVSRIRTEHFPLTLESARPSHTSQYLCASSGGEKLFFGSGTQLSVL.